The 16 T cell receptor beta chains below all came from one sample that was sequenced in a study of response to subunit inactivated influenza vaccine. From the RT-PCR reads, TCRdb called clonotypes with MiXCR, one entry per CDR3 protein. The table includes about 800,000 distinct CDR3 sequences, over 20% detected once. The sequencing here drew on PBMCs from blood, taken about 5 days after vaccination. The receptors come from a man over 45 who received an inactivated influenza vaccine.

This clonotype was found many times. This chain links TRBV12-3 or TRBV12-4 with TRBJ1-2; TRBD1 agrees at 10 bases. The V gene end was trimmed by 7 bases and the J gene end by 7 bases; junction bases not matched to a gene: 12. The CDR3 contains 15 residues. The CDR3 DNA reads TGTGCCAGCAACCTAGCCGGGACAGGGGAACTTGGCTACACCTTC. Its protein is CASNLAGTGELGYTF.

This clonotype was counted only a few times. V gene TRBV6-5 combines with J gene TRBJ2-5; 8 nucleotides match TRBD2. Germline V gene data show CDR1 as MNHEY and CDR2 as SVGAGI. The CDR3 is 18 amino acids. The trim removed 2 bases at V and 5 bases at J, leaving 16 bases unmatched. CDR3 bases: TGTGCCAGCAGTTACCCTAGTCGGGAGGGGGGCTCACTTGAGACCCAGTACTTC. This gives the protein CASSYPSREGGSLETQYF.

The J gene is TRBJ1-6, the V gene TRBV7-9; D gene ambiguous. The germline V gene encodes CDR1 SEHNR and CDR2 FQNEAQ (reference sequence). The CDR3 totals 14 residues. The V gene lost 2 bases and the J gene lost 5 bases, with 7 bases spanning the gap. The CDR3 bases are TGTGCCAGCAGCTTATTACGGGATAATTCACCCCTCCACTTT. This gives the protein CASSLLRDNSPLHF.

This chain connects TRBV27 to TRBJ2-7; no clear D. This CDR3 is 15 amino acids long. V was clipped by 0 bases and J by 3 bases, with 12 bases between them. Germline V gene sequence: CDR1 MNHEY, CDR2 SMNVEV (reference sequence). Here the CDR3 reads CASSLSYSDRYEQYF. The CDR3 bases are TGTGCCAGCAGTTTATCGTACAGTGATCGCTACGAGCAGTACTTC.

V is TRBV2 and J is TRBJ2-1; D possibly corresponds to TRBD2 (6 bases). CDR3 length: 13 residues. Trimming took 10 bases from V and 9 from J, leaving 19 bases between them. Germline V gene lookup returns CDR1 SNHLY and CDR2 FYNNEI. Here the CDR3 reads CATCGGASVEQFF. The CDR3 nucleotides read TGTGCCACCTGTGGAGGGGCTAGCGTTGAGCAGTTCTTC.

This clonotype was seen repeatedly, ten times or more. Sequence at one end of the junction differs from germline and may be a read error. CDR3 amino acids: CASSDSGTGGNEQFF. In DNA, the CDR3 is TGTGCCAGCAGTGACTCCGGGACAGGGGGCAATGAGCAGTTCTTC. The gene calls are TRBV6-5 and TRBJ2-1, with 11 bases identical to TRBD1. This CDR3 has 15 residues. Germline V gene data show CDR1 as MNHEY and CDR2 as SVGAGI.

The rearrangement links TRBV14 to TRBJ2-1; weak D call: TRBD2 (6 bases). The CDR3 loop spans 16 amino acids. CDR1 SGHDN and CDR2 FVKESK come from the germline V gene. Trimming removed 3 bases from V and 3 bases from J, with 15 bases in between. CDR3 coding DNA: TGTGCCAGCAGCCATTTGGGTAGCGGAGGCTACAATGAGCAGTTCTTC. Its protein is CASSHLGSGGYNEQFF.

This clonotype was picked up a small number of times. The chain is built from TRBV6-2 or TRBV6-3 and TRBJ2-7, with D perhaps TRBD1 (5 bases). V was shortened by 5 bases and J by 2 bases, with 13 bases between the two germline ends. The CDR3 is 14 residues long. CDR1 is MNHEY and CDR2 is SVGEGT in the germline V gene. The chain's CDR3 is CASSPQGIPYEQYF. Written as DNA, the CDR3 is TGTGCCAGCAGTCCGCAGGGAATCCCCTACGAGCAGTACTTC.

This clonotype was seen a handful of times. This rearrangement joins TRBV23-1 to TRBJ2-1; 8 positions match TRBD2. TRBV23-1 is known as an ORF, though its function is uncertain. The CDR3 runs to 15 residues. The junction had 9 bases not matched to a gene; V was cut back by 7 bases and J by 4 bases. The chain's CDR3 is CASKREGRPYNEQFF. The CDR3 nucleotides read TGCGCCAGCAAACGGGAGGGCCGTCCATACAATGAGCAGTTCTTC.

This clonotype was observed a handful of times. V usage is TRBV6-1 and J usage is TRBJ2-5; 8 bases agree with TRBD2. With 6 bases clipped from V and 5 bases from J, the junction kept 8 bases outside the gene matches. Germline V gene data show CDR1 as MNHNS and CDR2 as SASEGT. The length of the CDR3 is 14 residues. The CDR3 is CASRTGGVGETQYF. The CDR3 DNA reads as TGTGCCAGCAGAACGGGGGGGGTAGGGGAGACCCAGTACTTC.

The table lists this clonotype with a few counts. The CDR3 protein is CATSDPDRGKGEQFF. Written as DNA, the CDR3 is TGTGCCACCAGTGACCCTGACAGGGGTAAAGGTGAGCAGTTCTTC. The J gene is TRBJ2-1, the V gene TRBV24-1, with 8 bases that match TRBD1. Germline V gene lookup returns CDR1 KGHDR and CDR2 SFDVKD. The CDR3 length is 15 residues. V lost 4 bases and J lost 9; bases outside the gene matches: 10.

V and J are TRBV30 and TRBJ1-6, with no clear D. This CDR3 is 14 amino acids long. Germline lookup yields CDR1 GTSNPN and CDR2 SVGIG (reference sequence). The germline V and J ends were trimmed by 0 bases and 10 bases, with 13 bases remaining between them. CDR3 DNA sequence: TGTGCCTGGAGTGTACTGGTCCGGGAATCACCCCTCCACTTT. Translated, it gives CAWSVLVRESPLHF.

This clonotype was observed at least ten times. CDR3: CASSLGQIGEKLFF. In nucleotides, the CDR3 is TGCGCCAGCAGCTTGGGACAGATCGGTGAAAAACTGTTTTTT. This chain links TRBV5-1 with TRBJ1-4; maybe TRBD1 (5 bases). Looked up from germline, CDR1 is SGHRS and CDR2 is YFSETQ. V lost 0 bases, J lost 7 bases, and 10 bases lay in between. The CDR3 sequence is 14 residues long.

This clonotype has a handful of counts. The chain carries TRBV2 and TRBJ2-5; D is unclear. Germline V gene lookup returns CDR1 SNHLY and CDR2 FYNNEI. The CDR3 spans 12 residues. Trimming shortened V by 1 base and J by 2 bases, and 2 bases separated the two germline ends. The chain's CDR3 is CASSEEQETQYF. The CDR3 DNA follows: TGTGCCAGCAGTGAAGAACAAGAGACCCAGTACTTC. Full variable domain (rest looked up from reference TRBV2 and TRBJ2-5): EPEVTQTPSHQVTQMGQEVILRCVPISNHLYFYWYRQILGQKVEFLVSFYNNEISEKSEIFDDQFSVERPDGSNFTLKIRSTKLEDSAMYFCASSEEQETQYFGPGTRLLVL.

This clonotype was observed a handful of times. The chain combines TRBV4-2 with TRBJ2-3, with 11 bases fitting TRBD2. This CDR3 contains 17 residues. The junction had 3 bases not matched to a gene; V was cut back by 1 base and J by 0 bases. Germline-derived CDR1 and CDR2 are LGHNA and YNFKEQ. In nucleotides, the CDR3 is TGTGCCAGCAGCCAAGTGGGACTAGCGGATAGCACAGATACGCAGTATTTT. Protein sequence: CASSQVGLADSTDTQYF.

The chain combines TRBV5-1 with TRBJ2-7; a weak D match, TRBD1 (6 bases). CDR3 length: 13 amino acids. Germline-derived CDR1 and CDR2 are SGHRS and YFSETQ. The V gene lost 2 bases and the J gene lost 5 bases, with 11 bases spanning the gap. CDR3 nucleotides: TGCGCCAGCAGCTTCGTGGGGGCCAACGAGCAGTACTTC. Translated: CASSFVGANEQYF.